A single sample gave rise to the 27 T cell receptor beta chains below, sequenced in a study of blood T cell repertoires in COVID-19. Clones were sequenced by immunoSEQ multiplex PCR, and TCRdb holds only the in-frame ones, with some missing. The sample has about 180,000 clones, about 88% seen once. The sequencing input was peripheral blood. Every receptor here comes from a man between 18 and 35 years old who had recovered from COVID-19.

CDR3 coding DNA: TGTGCCAGCAGCACGGGAGGAGGAGCTGGAAACACCATATATTTT. It yields the protein CASSTGGGAGNTIYF. This chain links TRBV28 with TRBJ1-3, with D hard to call. The V gene lost 6 bases and the J gene lost 2 bases, with 14 bases spanning the gap. This CDR3 spans 15 amino acids. Germline V gene data show CDR1 as MDHEN and CDR2 as SYDVKM.

A single count supports this clone. This sequence joins TRBV9 and TRBJ2-1, with 11 bases aligning to TRBD2. The CDR3 is 15 amino acids. Germline V gives CDR1 SGDLS, CDR2 YYNGEE. V lost 4 bases, J lost 8 bases, and 8 bases stayed unmatched. The DNA for the CDR3 is TGTGCCAGCAGCCTTAGCGGGGGGGGATGGGATGAGCAGTTCTTC. Encoded protein: CASSLSGGGWDEQFF.

The chain recombines TRBV5-6 with TRBJ1-5; 11 bases map to TRBD1. The length of the CDR3 is 16 residues. V gave up 4 bases and J gave up 6 bases; unmatched junction bases: 9. Germline V gene sequence: CDR1 SGHDT, CDR2 YYEEEE. CDR3 protein: CASSRTGTGGVQPQHF. For the CDR3, the DNA is TGTGCCAGCAGCCGAACCGGGACAGGGGGTGTTCAGCCCCAGCATTTT. Full variable domain (remainder filled in from reference TRBV5-6 and TRBJ1-5): DAGVTQSPTHLIKTRGQQVTLRCSPKSGHDTVSWYQQALGQGPQFIFQYYEEEERQRGNFPDRFSGHQFPNYSSELNVNALLLGDSALYLCASSRTGTGGVQPQHFGDGTRLSIL.

The chain couples TRBV5-1 to TRBJ1-4; D is possibly TRBD1 (6 bases). Trimming pared 4 bases from V and 10 bases from J, leaving 14 bases between. CDR3 size: 13 residues. CDR1 and CDR2 (germline): SGHRS, YFSETQ. CDR3 residues: CASSPNRDGKLFF. CDR3 DNA sequence: TGCGCCAGCAGCCCAAACAGGGATGGAAAACTGTTTTTT. Full variable domain (outside the CDR3, taken from reference TRBV5-1 and TRBJ1-4): KAGVTQTPRYLIKTRGQQVTLSCSPISGHRSVSWYQQTPGQGLQFLFEYFSETQRNKGNFPGRFSGRQFSNSRSEMNVSTLELGDSALYLCASSPNRDGKLFFGSGTQLSVL.

The V and J genes are TRBV7-9 and TRBJ2-5, with 8 bases fitting TRBD2. The germline gives CDR1 SEHNR, CDR2 FQNEAQ (reference sequence). Trimming cost V 4 bases and J 5 bases; bases outside gene matches: 6. The CDR3 is 14 residues long. CDR3: CASSSGLVGETQYF. The CDR3, as DNA: TGTGCCAGCAGCTCGGGACTAGTCGGGGAGACCCAGTACTTC.

The chain is built from TRBV4-3 and TRBJ2-7; 8 bases line up with TRBD1. The germline gives CDR1 LGHNA, CDR2 YSLEER. V shed 6 bases and J 5 bases; nucleotides not matched to a gene: 9. The CDR3 sequence is 14 residues long. The CDR3 protein is CASSRDRGYHEQYF. The CDR3 DNA sequence: TGCGCCAGCAGTCGTGACAGGGGTTACCACGAGCAGTACTTC.

The V call is TRBV27, the J call TRBJ2-4, with a tentative D call TRBD2 (5 bases). The ends were cut back, 10 bases at V and 1 base at J, with 17 bases in the middle. This CDR3 is 15 amino acids long. Germline CDR1 and CDR2: MNHEY and SMNVEV (reference sequence). For the CDR3, the DNA is TGTGCCACCTATATGGGCCGCGGGGCCAAAAACATTCAGTACTTC. Its protein product is CATYMGRGAKNIQYF.

This clone was counted a few times. This chain joins TRBV28 and TRBJ1-4; TRBD1 is a possible D gene (6 bases). V was pared by 5 bases and J by 8 bases, with 9 bases between. CDR3 length: 12 residues. CDR1 and CDR2 from the germline V gene are MDHEN and SYDVKM. The CDR3 DNA reads as TGTGCCAGCAGTCGAACAGGGGAAAAACTGTTTTTT. Translated: CASSRTGEKLFF.

The chain couples TRBV18 to TRBJ1-4, with a weak D call TRBD1 (5 bases). Germline V gene lookup returns CDR1 KGHSH and CDR2 LQKENI. There are 15 residues in the CDR3. V dropped 3 bases and J dropped 4 bases, with 12 bases sitting between them. The CDR3 loop is CASSPVDRLNEKLFF. CDR3 nucleotides: TGTGCCAGCTCACCGGTCGACAGACTTAATGAAAAACTGTTTTTT.

The chain recombines TRBV18 with TRBJ2-3; D perhaps matches TRBD1 (6 bases). This CDR3 contains 15 residues. CDR1 is KGHSH, CDR2 LQKENI, per germline. Trimming removed 3 bases at V and 0 bases at J, with 10 bases between. CDR3 sequence reads: CASSPYRVSTDTQYF. DNA for the CDR3: TGTGCCAGCTCACCCTACAGGGTGAGCACAGATACGCAGTATTTT.

The gene calls are TRBV5-4 and TRBJ1-1, with 8 bases identical to TRBD1. The germline gives CDR1 SGHNT, CDR2 YYREEE (reference sequence). The CDR3 covers 16 residues. V lost 0 bases, J lost 1 base, and 5 bases stayed unmatched. CDR3 sequence reads: CASSLGDRLRNTEAFF. The DNA of the CDR3 is TGTGCCAGCAGCTTGGGGGACAGGTTGAGGAACACTGAAGCTTTCTTT.

This chain links TRBV6-2 or TRBV6-3 with TRBJ1-1; D is uncertain. This CDR3 is built from 15 residues. Germline values: CDR1 MNHEY, CDR2 SVGEGT. Trimming removed 4 bases at V and 1 base at J, with 13 bases between. The CDR3: CASSFGGPTNTEAFF. The CDR3, as DNA: TGTGCCAGCAGTTTCGGCGGGCCAACGAACACTGAAGCTTTCTTT.

The gene calls are TRBV5-1 and TRBJ2-1; 8 bases are a match to TRBD1. The CDR3 runs to 15 residues. The junction had 6 bases not matched to a gene; V was cut back by 0 bases and J by 7 bases. Germline CDR1 reads SGHRS; CDR2 reads YFSETQ. The CDR3 here is CASSLGQGARNEQFF. The CDR3 DNA follows: TGCGCCAGCAGCTTGGGGCAGGGGGCTAGGAATGAGCAGTTCTTC. Filled out from reference TRBV5-1 and TRBJ2-1, the complete variable domain reads KAGVTQTPRYLIKTRGQQVTLSCSPISGHRSVSWYQQTPGQGLQFLFEYFSETQRNKGNFPGRFSGRQFSNSRSEMNVSTLELGDSALYLCASSLGQGARNEQFFGPGTRLTVL.

This sequence joins TRBV11-3 and TRBJ2-7, with D perhaps matching TRBD2 (6 bases). Germline V gene sequence: CDR1 SGHNT, CDR2 YENEEA. This CDR3 has 15 residues. V dropped 5 bases and J dropped 0 bases, with 14 bases sitting between them. The CDR3 region is CASSAGPRSSYEQYF. CDR3 coding DNA: TGTGCCAGCAGCGCGGGACCGCGGAGCTCCTACGAGCAGTACTTC.

This chain links TRBV7-3 with TRBJ2-2, with D possibly matching TRBD2 (6 bases). The CDR3 extends over 15 amino acids. Germline loops: CDR1 SGHTA, CDR2 FQGTGA. Trimming removed 2 bases at V and 4 bases at J, with 11 bases between. CDR3 in amino acids: CASSLRGESTGELFF. CDR3 bases: TGTGCCAGCAGCTTACGCGGGGAGAGCACCGGGGAGCTGTTTTTT.

The CDR3 protein is CASSQDRGYSPLHF. The CDR3 DNA reads TGCGCCAGCAGCCAGGACAGGGGATATTCACCCCTCCACTTT. The rearrangement uses TRBV5-1 and TRBJ1-6; 9 bases agree with TRBD1. Germline V lookup: CDR1 SGHRS, CDR2 YFSETQ. With 4 bases clipped from V and 8 bases from J, the junction kept 4 bases outside the gene matches. CDR3 length equals 14 residues.

This rearrangement joins TRBV7-2 to TRBJ2-3; 10 bases agree with TRBD2. The V segment lost 2 bases and the J segment 3 bases; nucleotides outside the gene matches: 8. Per germline, CDR1 SGHTA and CDR2 FQGNSA. The CDR3 totals 17 residues. The CDR3 loop is CASSLSVAGGITDTQYF. In DNA form, the CDR3 reads TGTGCCAGCAGCTTATCGGTAGCGGGAGGTATAACAGATACGCAGTATTTT. Together with reference TRBV7-2 and TRBJ2-3, the CDR3 gives the full variable domain: GAGVSQSPSNKVTEKGKDVELRCDPISGHTALYWYRQSLGQGLEFLIYFQGNSAPDKSGLPSDRFSAERTGGSVSTLTIQRTQQEDSAVYLCASSLSVAGGITDTQYFGPGTRLTVL.

The genes are TRBV7-2 and TRBJ2-7; 12 bases are shared with TRBD2. The CDR3 is 17 residues long. Germline V CDR1 and CDR2: SGHTA, FQGNSA. Trimming removed 5 bases from V and 4 bases from J; junction bases left unmatched: 12. Here the CDR3 reads CASSLWTSGTGGYEQYF. CDR3 bases: TGTGCCAGCAGCCTATGGACTAGCGGGACCGGAGGGTACGAGCAGTACTTC.

The V call is TRBV10-2, the J call TRBJ1-3, with D uncertain. This CDR3 region has 15 residues. In germline, CDR1 is WSHSY, CDR2 SAAADI. Trimming shortened V by 1 base and J by 2 bases, and 9 bases separated the two germline ends. DNA for the CDR3: TGCGCCAGCAGTGAGTTCGGGTATACTGGAAACACCATATATTTT. It specifies CASSEFGYTGNTIYF.

The CDR3 DNA sequence: TGTGCCAGCAGCACCGCCGGGGGGGAGCTGTTTTTT. It encodes CASSTAGGELFF. This chain links TRBV7-3 with TRBJ2-2; D unclear. CDR3 size: 12 residues. The V gene lost 5 bases and the J gene lost 8 bases, with 9 bases spanning the gap. Germline V gene data show CDR1 as SGHTA and CDR2 as FQGTGA.

The chain uses TRBV20-1 and TRBJ1-1, with unresolved D. The CDR3 runs to 15 residues. V lost 3 bases and J lost 0, with 14 bases in between. Germline V lookup: CDR1 DFQATT, CDR2 SNEGSKA (reference sequence). The DNA of the CDR3 is TGCAGTGCTAGTAACAGCTTCTCTTTGAACACTGAAGCTTTCTTT. Translated: CSASNSFSLNTEAFF.

This clone was detected only a few times. The chain joins TRBV11-3 to TRBJ2-7; tentatively, D is TRBD2 (6 bases). V lost 4 bases, J lost 6 bases, and 10 bases lay in between. The CDR3 contains 12 residues. Germline loops: CDR1 SGHNT, CDR2 YENEEA. The CDR3 here is CASSSAGGEQYF. The DNA of the CDR3 is TGTGCCAGCAGCTCCGCCGGGGGCGAGCAGTACTTC.

In DNA, the CDR3 is TGCAGCGTTGAATGGCGGAGGACCGGGGAGCTGTTTTTT. Amino acid sequence: CSVEWRRTGELFF. This rearrangement joins TRBV29-1 to TRBJ2-2; weak D call: TRBD2 (5 bases). Germline V gene sequence: CDR1 SQVTM, CDR2 ANQGSEA. The CDR3 spans 13 residues. Trimming cost V 2 bases and J 5 bases, with 9 bases left between them.

This sequence joins TRBV6-5 and TRBJ2-5, with 7 bases aligning to TRBD1. Germline V gene lookup returns CDR1 MNHEY and CDR2 SVGAGI. The CDR3 has 14 residues. V gave up 8 bases and J gave up 0 bases; unmatched junction bases: 6. The CDR3 protein is CASLFRGNQETQYF. CDR3 in DNA: TGTGCCAGCCTCTTCAGGGGGAACCAAGAGACCCAGTACTTC.

V gene TRBV6-6 combines with J gene TRBJ2-2; no clear D gene. Germline CDR1 is MNHNY and CDR2 is SVGAGI (reference sequence). V lost 6 bases and J 5 bases, leaving 7 bases between the germline ends. This CDR3 has 12 amino acids. CDR3: CASSHRTGELFF. CDR3 bases: TGTGCCAGCAGCCATAGAACCGGGGAGCTGTTTTTT.

The chain combines TRBV11-3 with TRBJ2-5; D may be TRBD1 (5 bases). The V end was cut by 5 bases, the J end by 3 bases, with 13 bases between. The CDR3 covers 14 residues. CDR1 is SGHNT and CDR2 is YENEEA in the germline V gene. CDR3 nucleotides: TGTGCCAGCAGCCCCGACGGCAGGGAAGAGACCCAGTACTTC. This gives the protein CASSPDGREETQYF.

The chain recombines TRBV29-1 with TRBJ1-1; 7 bases map to TRBD1. Trimming cost V 3 bases and J 4 bases; bases outside gene matches: 5. The CDR3 has 13 amino acids. The V gene's germline CDR1 is SQVTM and CDR2 ANQGSEA. CDR3 residues: CSVETGTATEAFF. The CDR3 nucleotides read TGCAGCGTTGAGACAGGGACGGCCACTGAAGCTTTCTTT.